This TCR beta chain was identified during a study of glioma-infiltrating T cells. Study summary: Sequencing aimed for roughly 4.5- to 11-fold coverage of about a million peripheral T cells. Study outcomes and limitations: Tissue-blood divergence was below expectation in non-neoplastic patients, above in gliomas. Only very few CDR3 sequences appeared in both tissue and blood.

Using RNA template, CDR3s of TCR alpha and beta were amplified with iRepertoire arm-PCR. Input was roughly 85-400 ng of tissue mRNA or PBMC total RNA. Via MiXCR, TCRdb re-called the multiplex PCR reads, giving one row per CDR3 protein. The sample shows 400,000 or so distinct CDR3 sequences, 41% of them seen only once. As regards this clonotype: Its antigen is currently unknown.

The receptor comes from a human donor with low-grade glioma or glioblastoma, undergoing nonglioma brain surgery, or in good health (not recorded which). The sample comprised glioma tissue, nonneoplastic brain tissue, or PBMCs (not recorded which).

CDR3 sequence (DNA): TGCAGTGCTCAGGGCTCCGGGACAGGGGCTTTAGAGCAGTACTTC. Its protein product is CSAQGSGTGALEQYF. This chain links TRBV20-1 with TRBJ2-7, with 10 bases aligning to TRBD1. The CDR3 has 15 residues. Germline V gives CDR1 DFQATT, CDR2 SNEGSKA (reference sequence). Trimming took 5 bases from V and 7 from J; bases not matched to a gene: 14.